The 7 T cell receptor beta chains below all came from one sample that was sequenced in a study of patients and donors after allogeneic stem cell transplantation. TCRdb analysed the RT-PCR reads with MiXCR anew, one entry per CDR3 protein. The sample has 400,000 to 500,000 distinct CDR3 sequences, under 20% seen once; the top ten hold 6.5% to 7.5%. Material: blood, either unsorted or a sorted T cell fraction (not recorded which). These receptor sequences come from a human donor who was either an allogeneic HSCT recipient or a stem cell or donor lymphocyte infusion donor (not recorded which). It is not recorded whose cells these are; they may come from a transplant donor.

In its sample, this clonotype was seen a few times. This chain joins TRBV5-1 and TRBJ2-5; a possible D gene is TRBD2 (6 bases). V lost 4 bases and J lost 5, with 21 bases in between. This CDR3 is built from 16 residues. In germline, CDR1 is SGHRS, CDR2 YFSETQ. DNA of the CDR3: TGCGCCAGCAGCCGGGAGAGAGACCCCCTAAGGGAGACCCAGTACTTC. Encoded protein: CASSRERDPLRETQYF. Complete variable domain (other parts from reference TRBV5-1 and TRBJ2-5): KAGVTQTPRYLIKTRGQQVTLSCSPISGHRSVSWYQQTPGQGLQFLFEYFSETQRNKGNFPGRFSGRQFSNSRSEMNVSTLELGDSALYLCASSRERDPLRETQYFGPGTRLLVL.

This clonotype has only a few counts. The CDR3 sequence is CASSEGLEGLASTDTQYF. The CDR3 DNA is TGCGCCAGCAGTGAGGGCCTAGAGGGACTAGCGTCCACAGATACGCAGTATTTT. This chain connects TRBV5-1 to TRBJ2-3, with 10 nucleotides matching TRBD2. With 5 bases clipped from V and 2 bases from J, the junction kept 14 bases outside the gene matches. Germline lookup yields CDR1 SGHRS and CDR2 YFSETQ. The CDR3 spans 18 residues. The complete variable domain, with remaining parts taken from reference TRBV5-1 and TRBJ2-3, reads KAGVTQTPRYLIKTRGQQVTLSCSPISGHRSVSWYQQTPGQGLQFLFEYFSETQRNKGNFPGRFSGRQFSNSRSEMNVSTLELGDSALYLCASSEGLEGLASTDTQYFGPGTRLTVL.

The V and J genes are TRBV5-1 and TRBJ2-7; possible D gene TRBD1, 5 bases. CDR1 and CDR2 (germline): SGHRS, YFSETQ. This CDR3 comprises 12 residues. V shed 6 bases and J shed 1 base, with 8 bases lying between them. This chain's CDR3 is CASTGKSYEQYF. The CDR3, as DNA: TGCGCCAGCACAGGGAAGTCCTACGAGCAGTACTTC.

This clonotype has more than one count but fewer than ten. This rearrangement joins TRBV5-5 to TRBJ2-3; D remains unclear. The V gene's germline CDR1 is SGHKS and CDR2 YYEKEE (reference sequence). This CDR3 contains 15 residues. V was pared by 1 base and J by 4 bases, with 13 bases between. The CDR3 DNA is TGTGCCAGCAGCTTGAGCGTTCCAGTCCCAGATACGCAGTATTTT. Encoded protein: CASSLSVPVPDTQYF.

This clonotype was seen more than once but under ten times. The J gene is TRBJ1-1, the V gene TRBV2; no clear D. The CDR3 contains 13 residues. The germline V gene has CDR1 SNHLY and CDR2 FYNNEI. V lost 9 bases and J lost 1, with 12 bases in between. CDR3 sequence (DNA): TGTGCCAGACTACGTGTAGCGAACACTGAAGCTTTCTTT. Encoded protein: CARLRVANTEAFF. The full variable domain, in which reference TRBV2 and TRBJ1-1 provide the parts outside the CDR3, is EPEVTQTPSHQVTQMGQEVILRCVPISNHLYFYWYRQILGQKVEFLVSFYNNEISEKSEIFDDQFSVERPDGSNFTLKIRSTKLEDSAMYFCARLRVANTEAFFGQGTRLTVV.

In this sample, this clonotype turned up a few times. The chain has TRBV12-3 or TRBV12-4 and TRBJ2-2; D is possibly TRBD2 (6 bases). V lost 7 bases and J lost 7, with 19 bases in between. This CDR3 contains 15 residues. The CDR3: CASTRGRRVIGELFF. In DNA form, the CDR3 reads TGTGCCAGCACCCGGGGGAGGCGGGTTATCGGGGAGCTGTTTTTT.

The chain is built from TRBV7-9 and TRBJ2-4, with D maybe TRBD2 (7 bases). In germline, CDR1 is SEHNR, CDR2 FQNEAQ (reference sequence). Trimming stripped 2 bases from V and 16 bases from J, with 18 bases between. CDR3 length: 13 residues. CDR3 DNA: TGTGCCAGCAGCTTACCCCCAGCGGGACAATCCTACTTC. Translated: CASSLPPAGQSYF. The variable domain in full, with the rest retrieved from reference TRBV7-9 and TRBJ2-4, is DTGVSQNPRHKITKRGQNVTFRCDPISEHNRLYWYRQTLGQGPEFLTYFQNEAQLEKSRLLSDRFSAERPKGSFSTLEIQRTEQGDSAMYLCASSLPPAGQSYFGAGTRLSVL.